This passage covers 32 T cell receptor beta chains from one sample sequenced in a study of blood T cell repertoires in COVID-19. The assay was immunoSEQ multiplex PCR, and TCRdb's table has in-frame clones only and misses some. Of some 110,000 clones detected, approximately 85% appear once; the ten largest clones hold roughly 5.4%. Sequencing used peripheral blood. The source of these receptors is a human donor in a cohort sampled during active COVID-19.

The rearrangement joins TRBV6-5 to TRBJ1-2; tentative D call: TRBD1 (5 bases). CDR3 length: 15 amino acids. Trimming pared 2 bases from V and 4 bases from J, leaving 14 bases between. Germline V CDR1 and CDR2: MNHEY, SVGAGI. The CDR3 bases are TGTGCCAGCAGTTACCTGGACACCAGTCGCTATGGCTACACCTTC. Translating it yields CASSYLDTSRYGYTF.

This rearrangement joins TRBV6-2 or TRBV6-3 to TRBJ2-5, with D perhaps TRBD1 (5 bases). The V gene lost 5 bases and the J gene lost 2 bases, with 6 bases spanning the gap. Germline V gives CDR1 MNHEY, CDR2 SVGEGT. This CDR3 has 12 residues. The CDR3 sequence: CASSPGQETQYF. The DNA for the CDR3 is TGTGCCAGCAGTCCAGGGCAAGAGACCCAGTACTTC.

V gene TRBV19 combines with J gene TRBJ2-7, with TRBD1 as a possible D gene (7 bases). The germline V gene encodes CDR1 LNHDA and CDR2 SQIVND (reference sequence). The CDR3 contains 14 residues. V was shortened by 6 bases and J by 3 bases, with 15 bases between the two germline ends. Written as DNA, the CDR3 is TGTGCCAGTAGACTTCAGGGGGGCAACTACGAGCAGTACTTC. This sequence encodes CASRLQGGNYEQYF.

The genes are TRBV2 and TRBJ1-2, with TRBD1 as a possible D gene (6 bases). V gave up 5 bases and J gave up 7 bases, with 14 bases separating them. This CDR3 contains 13 residues. Germline lookup yields CDR1 SNHLY and CDR2 FYNNEI. CDR3 DNA sequence: TGTGCCAGCAGTCCGGGACATAGGATTGGCTACACCTTC. Its translation is CASSPGHRIGYTF.

A few counts support this clone. The chain is built from TRBV5-1 and TRBJ1-4, with 8 bases fitting TRBD1. With V trimmed by 4 bases and J by 6 bases, 11 bases remained unmatched. CDR1 SGHRS and CDR2 YFSETQ come from the germline V gene. The length of the CDR3 is 16 residues. The CDR3 sequence is CASSTGQGVGDEKLFF. CDR3 nucleotide sequence: TGCGCCAGCAGCACCGGACAGGGTGTAGGGGATGAAAAACTGTTTTTT.

The rearrangement uses TRBV25-1 and TRBJ1-2; 7 bases line up with TRBD1. The germline CDR1 and CDR2 sequences are MGHDK and SYGVNS. J was trimmed by 6 bases and V by 5 bases; bases with no gene match: 12. The CDR3 runs 15 residues. CDR3 amino acids: CASSPSLDRADGYTF. CDR3 nucleotide sequence: TGTGCCAGCAGTCCCTCCCTCGACAGGGCAGATGGCTACACCTTC.

The chain uses TRBV27 and TRBJ2-7, with unresolved D. CDR1 MNHEY and CDR2 SMNVEV come from the germline V gene (reference sequence). V was shortened by 6 bases and J by 1 base, with 10 bases between the two germline ends. This CDR3 is built from 13 residues. The CDR3 loop is CASRGAVSYEQYF. The CDR3 bases are TGTGCCAGCAGAGGAGCCGTTTCCTACGAGCAGTACTTC.

CDR3 sequence (DNA): TGTGCCAGCAGTGGGGGGGGAGGTAGAAGGGCGGTTACGCAGTATTTT. This gives the protein CASSGGGGRRAVTQYF. The V and J genes are TRBV28 and TRBJ2-3, with 7 bases matching TRBD2. V shed 5 bases, J shed 8 bases, and the junction held 16 bases outside the gene matches. CDR3 length: 16 residues. Per germline, CDR1 MDHEN and CDR2 SYDVKM.

The V gene is TRBV6-5, the J gene TRBJ2-6; D gene unclear. There are 13 residues in the CDR3. Trimming shortened V by 9 bases and J by 2 bases, and 8 bases separated the two germline ends. Per germline, CDR1 MNHEY and CDR2 SVGAGI. CDR3 DNA: TGTGCCAGTAACAGAGCTGGGGCCAACGTCCTGACTTTC. This sequence encodes CASNRAGANVLTF.

The chain employs TRBV29-1 and TRBJ2-7, with 8 bases aligning to TRBD2. CDR3 length: 15 amino acids. Per germline, CDR1 SQVTM and CDR2 ANQGSEA. V trimming: 1 base; J trimming: 3 bases; junction bases outside the gene matches: 8. The CDR3, as DNA: TGCAGCGTTGAAGGGCCCGCGGGAGGACTCTACGAGCAGTACTTC. This encodes CSVEGPAGGLYEQYF.

V is TRBV7-2 and J is TRBJ2-1; 10 nucleotides match TRBD2. V was clipped by 5 bases and J by 10 bases; unmatched bases: 14. The CDR3 extends over 16 amino acids. Germline V gene lookup returns CDR1 SGHTA and CDR2 FQGNSA. The CDR3 nucleotides are TGTGCCAGCAGCCCCCAAGCGGGAGGGCTTAGGAAGGAGCAGTTCTTC. Protein sequence: CASSPQAGGLRKEQFF.

The V call is TRBV19, the J call TRBJ1-6, with a possible D match to TRBD1 (5 bases). Germline-derived CDR1 and CDR2 are LNHDA and SQIVND (reference sequence). The CDR3 totals 19 residues. Trimming left V 4 bases short and J 0 bases short, with 19 bases between. The chain's CDR3 is CASSRITGRASSYNSPLHF. DNA of the CDR3: TGTGCCAGTAGTAGGATTACAGGTAGAGCAAGCTCCTATAATTCACCCCTCCACTTT.

This clone was seen once. The chain is built from TRBV30 and TRBJ1-6; weak D call: TRBD1 (6 bases). V was clipped by 2 bases and J by 0 bases, with 17 bases between them. The CDR3 contains 18 residues. Germline V lookup: CDR1 GTSNPN, CDR2 SVGIG (reference sequence). CDR3 coding DNA: TGTGCCTGGAGTAAACAGGGTCATCGAGGCTCCTATAATTCACCCCTCCACTTT. It is translated as CAWSKQGHRGSYNSPLHF.

The V gene is TRBV6-1, the J gene TRBJ1-1; TRBD1 matches at 8 bases. Germline CDR1 reads MNHNS; CDR2 reads SASEGT. The ends lost 4 bases at V and 3 bases at J; junction bases unmatched: 10. The CDR3 runs to 16 residues. DNA for the CDR3: TGTGCCAGCAGTGCTACCTTGATGACAGGGGACACTGAAGCTTTCTTT. This codes for CASSATLMTGDTEAFF.

This clone was picked up one time. In nucleotides, the CDR3 is TGTGCCAGTAGTATGGGCGGGAGGGATACAGATACGCAGTATTTT. Translation: CASSMGGRDTDTQYF. The genes are TRBV19 and TRBJ2-3; 9 bases match TRBD2. The CDR3 runs to 15 residues. Germline-derived CDR1 and CDR2 are LNHDA and SQIVND (reference sequence). J gave up 3 bases and V 3 bases, and 4 bases lay outside the gene matches.

This clone was observed a few times. The V gene is TRBV18, the J gene TRBJ1-5, with D hard to call. CDR1 is KGHSH and CDR2 is LQKENI in the germline V gene. The length of the CDR3 is 15 residues. Trimming removed 1 base at V and 0 bases at J, with 7 bases between. The chain's CDR3 is CASSPRQVSNQPQHF. The CDR3 nucleotides are TGTGCCAGCTCACCACGCCAGGTTAGCAATCAGCCCCAGCATTTT.

This chain links TRBV25-1 with TRBJ2-5; tentative D call: TRBD1 (5 bases). Germline CDR1 reads MGHDK; CDR2 reads SYGVNS. The CDR3 is 15 residues long. V was trimmed by 2 bases and J by 0 bases, leaving 10 bases between them. This CDR3 reads CASSEIRGYQETQYF. CDR3 nucleotides: TGTGCCAGCAGTGAAATAAGGGGATACCAAGAGACCCAGTACTTC.

V usage is TRBV15 and J usage is TRBJ2-7; 8 nucleotides align to TRBD1. Trimming at V came to 7 bases and at J to 1 base, leaving 6 bases not matched to a gene. The CDR3 loop spans 14 amino acids. Looked up from germline, CDR1 is LNHNV and CDR2 is YYDKDF (reference sequence). CDR3 loop: CATTEGQGSYEQYF. In DNA form, the CDR3 reads TGTGCCACCACCGAAGGACAGGGATCCTACGAGCAGTACTTC. The full variable domain, with the rest looked up from reference TRBV15 and TRBJ2-7, is DAMVIQNPRYQVTQFGKPVTLSCSQTLNHNVMYWYQQKSSQAPKLLFHYYDKDFNNEADTPDNFQSRRPNTSFCFLDIRSPGLGDTAMYLCATTEGQGSYEQYFGPGTRLTVT.

The rearrangement uses TRBV6-5 and TRBJ1-6, with 7 bases that match TRBD1. The germline V gene has CDR1 MNHEY and CDR2 SVGAGI. The CDR3 covers 13 residues. V dropped 6 bases and J dropped 10; count of bases not matched to a gene: 6. CDR3 in amino acids: CASSRDSRSPLHF. The DNA for the CDR3 is TGTGCCAGCAGCCGGGACAGTCGGTCACCCCTCCACTTT.

This clone was seen only once. The chain is built from TRBV5-4 and TRBJ1-1; 10 nucleotides align to TRBD1. Germline CDR1 is SGHNT and CDR2 is YYREEE (reference sequence). After removal of 3 bases from V and 4 bases from J, the junction contained 6 bases not matched to a gene. The CDR3 contains 15 residues. DNA for the CDR3: TGTGCCAGCAGCTCCCGACAGGGGGCTGTCACTGAAGCTTTCTTT. Translation gives CASSSRQGAVTEAFF.

The rearrangement uses TRBV29-1 and TRBJ1-2; D is perhaps TRBD1 (6 bases). The germline V gene has CDR1 SQVTM and CDR2 ANQGSEA. V dropped 6 bases and J dropped 4 bases, with 15 bases sitting between them. This CDR3 comprises 13 residues. CDR3: CSVTRQDFYGYTF. In DNA, the CDR3 is TGCAGCGTGACTCGACAGGACTTCTATGGCTACACCTTC.

This chain connects TRBV3-1 (or the pseudogene TRBV3-2) to TRBJ2-1; 9 nucleotides agree with TRBD2. Trimming at V came to 2 bases and at J to 4 bases, leaving 9 bases not matched to a gene. This CDR3 has 17 residues. Per germline, CDR1 LGHDT and CDR2 YNNKEL (reference sequence). The CDR3 spells CASSQPEGGRGYNEQFF. The CDR3 bases are TGTGCCAGCAGCCAACCAGAGGGCGGGAGGGGTTACAATGAGCAGTTCTTC.

This chain links TRBV5-1 with TRBJ1-3; weak D call: TRBD1 (6 bases). CDR3 length: 16 residues. From germline, CDR1 is SGHRS and CDR2 YFSETQ. The V and J ends lost 4 bases and 0 bases respectively, with 14 bases between them. As DNA, the CDR3 is TGCGCCAGCAGCGCCGTCGGACAGAACTCTGGAAACACCATATATTTT. Amino acid sequence: CASSAVGQNSGNTIYF.

V gene TRBV7-6 combines with J gene TRBJ2-7, with D tentatively TRBD2 (5 bases). Germline CDR1 SGHVS, CDR2 FNYEAQ. The CDR3 is 15 residues long. Trimming cost V 1 base and J 0 bases, with 10 bases left between them. CDR3 DNA sequence: TGTGCCAGCAGCTTAGGGCCGGGAAGCTCCTACGAGCAGTACTTC. Translating gives CASSLGPGSSYEQYF. Full variable domain (remainder filled in from reference TRBV7-6 and TRBJ2-7): GAGVSQSPRYKVTKRGQDVALRCDPISGHVSLYWYRQALGQGPEFLTYFNYEAQQDKSGLPNDRFSAERPEGSISTLTIQRTEQRDSAMYRCASSLGPGSSYEQYFGPGTRLTVT.

The chain recombines TRBV2 with TRBJ2-1, with D perhaps TRBD1 (5 bases). The CDR3 totals 15 residues. V lost 4 bases, J lost 6 bases, and 16 bases lay in between. In germline, CDR1 is SNHLY, CDR2 FYNNEI. The CDR3 here is CASSVVLGRVNEQFF. The CDR3, as DNA: TGTGCCAGCAGTGTGGTTTTAGGCAGGGTCAATGAGCAGTTCTTC.

The chain combines TRBV12-3 or TRBV12-4 with TRBJ1-6; D is unclear. This CDR3 comprises 13 residues. Trimming removed 3 bases at V and 9 bases at J, with 9 bases between. CDR3 loop: CASSLEFGSPLHF. CDR3 sequence (DNA): TGTGCCAGCAGTTTGGAGTTCGGTTCACCCCTCCACTTT.

This rearrangement joins TRBV5-6 to TRBJ1-5; TRBD1 aligns across 7 bases. Trimming at V came to 4 bases and at J to 4 bases, leaving 8 bases not matched to a gene. Germline V CDR1 and CDR2: SGHDT, YYEEEE. The CDR3 is made up of 15 amino acids. CDR3 bases: TGTGCCAGCAGCGCACGACAGGGCTGGAATCAGCCCCAGCATTTT. This encodes CASSARQGWNQPQHF.

The V and J genes are TRBV28 and TRBJ1-3; TRBD1 matches at 7 bases. This CDR3 has 14 residues. The junction had 6 bases not matched to a gene; V was cut back by 2 bases and J by 8 bases. Germline CDR1 is MDHEN and CDR2 is SYDVKM. This CDR3 is CASSLKTGWDTIYF. The CDR3 DNA sequence: TGTGCCAGCAGTTTAAAGACAGGGTGGGACACCATATATTTT. Looking up the rest from reference TRBV28 and TRBJ1-3 gives the full variable domain: DVKVTQSSRYLVKRTGEKVFLECVQDMDHENMFWYRQDPGLGLRLIYFSYDVKMKEKGDIPEGYSVSREKKERFSLILESASTNQTSMYLCASSLKTGWDTIYFGEGSWLTVV.

This clone has only one observation. V usage is TRBV7-8 and J usage is TRBJ2-1; 11 nucleotides agree with TRBD2. CDR1 and CDR2 from the germline V gene are SGHVS and FQNEAQ. With V trimmed by 8 bases and J by 4 bases, 19 bases remained unmatched. The CDR3 has 19 amino acids. The CDR3, as DNA: TGTGCCAGCGATCGGCACCGGAGACTAGCGGGACCGACATACAATGAGCAGTTCTTC. It specifies CASDRHRRLAGPTYNEQFF.

The genes are TRBV13 and TRBJ2-5; a weak D match, TRBD2 (5 bases). With 5 bases removed from V and 1 base from J, the gap between germline ends came to 14 bases. Per germline, CDR1 PRHDT and CDR2 FYEKMQ (reference sequence). The CDR3 is 15 residues long. The CDR3 spells CASSERTAGQETQYF. The CDR3 DNA sequence: TGTGCCAGCAGCGAGCGGACCGCGGGCCAAGAGACCCAGTACTTC.

This chain joins TRBV5-6 and TRBJ2-1, with a weak D call TRBD1 (5 bases). The germline gives CDR1 SGHDT, CDR2 YYEEEE. The CDR3 contains 13 residues. The germline V and J ends were trimmed by 3 bases and 4 bases, with 8 bases remaining between them. The CDR3 DNA follows: TGTGCCAGCAGCTCCCAGGGTTACAATGAGCAGTTCTTC. Amino acid sequence: CASSSQGYNEQFF. Filled out from reference TRBV5-6 and TRBJ2-1, the complete variable domain reads DAGVTQSPTHLIKTRGQQVTLRCSPKSGHDTVSWYQQALGQGPQFIFQYYEEEERQRGNFPDRFSGHQFPNYSSELNVNALLLGDSALYLCASSSQGYNEQFFGPGTRLTVL.

The rearrangement joins TRBV5-3 to TRBJ1-1; D is perhaps TRBD1 (5 bases). TRBV5-3 is an ORF for which the function is uncertain. The CDR3 has 15 residues. V was pared by 2 bases and J by 2 bases, with 13 bases between. The CDR3 region is CARSFRSRVNTEAFF. As DNA, the CDR3 is TGTGCCAGAAGCTTTCGATCCAGGGTAAACACTGAAGCTTTCTTT.